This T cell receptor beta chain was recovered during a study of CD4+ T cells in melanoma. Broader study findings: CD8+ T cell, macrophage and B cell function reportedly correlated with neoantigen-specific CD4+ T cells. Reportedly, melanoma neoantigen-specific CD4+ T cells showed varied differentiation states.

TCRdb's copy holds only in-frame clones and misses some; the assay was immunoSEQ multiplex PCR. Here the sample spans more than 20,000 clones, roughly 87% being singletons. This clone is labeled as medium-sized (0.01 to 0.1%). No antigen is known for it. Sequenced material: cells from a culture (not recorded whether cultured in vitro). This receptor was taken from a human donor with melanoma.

The CDR3 sequence: CASGTRVTDTQYF. The CDR3 DNA reads TGTGCCAGCGGGACTAGAGTAACAGATACGCAGTATTTT. The rearrangement uses TRBV2 and TRBJ2-3, with 8 bases identical to TRBD2. With V trimmed by 8 bases and J by 3 bases, 4 bases remained unmatched. This CDR3 spans 13 amino acids. Germline lookup yields CDR1 SNHLY and CDR2 FYNNEI.